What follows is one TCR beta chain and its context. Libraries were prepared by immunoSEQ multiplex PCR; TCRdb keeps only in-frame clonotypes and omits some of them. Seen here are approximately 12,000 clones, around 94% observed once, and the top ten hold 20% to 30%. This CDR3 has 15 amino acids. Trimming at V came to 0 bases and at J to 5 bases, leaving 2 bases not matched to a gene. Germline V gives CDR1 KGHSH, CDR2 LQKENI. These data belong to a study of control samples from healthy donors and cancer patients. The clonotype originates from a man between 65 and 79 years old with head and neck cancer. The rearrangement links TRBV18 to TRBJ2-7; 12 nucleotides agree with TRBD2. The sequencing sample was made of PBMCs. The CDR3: CASSPPLAGGNEQYF. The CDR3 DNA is TGTGCCAGCTCACCACCGCTAGCGGGAGGGAACGAGCAGTACTTC.